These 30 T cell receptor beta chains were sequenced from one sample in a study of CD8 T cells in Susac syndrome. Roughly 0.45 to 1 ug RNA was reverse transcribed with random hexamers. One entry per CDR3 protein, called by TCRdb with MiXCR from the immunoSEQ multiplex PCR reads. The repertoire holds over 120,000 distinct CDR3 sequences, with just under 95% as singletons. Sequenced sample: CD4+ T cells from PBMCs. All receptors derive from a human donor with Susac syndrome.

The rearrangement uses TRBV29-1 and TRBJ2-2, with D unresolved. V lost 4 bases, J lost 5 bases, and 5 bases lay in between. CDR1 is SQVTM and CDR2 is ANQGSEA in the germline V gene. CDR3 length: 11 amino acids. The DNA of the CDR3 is TGCAGCGTTGTTGAAACCGGGGAGCTGTTTTTT. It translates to CSVVETGELFF.

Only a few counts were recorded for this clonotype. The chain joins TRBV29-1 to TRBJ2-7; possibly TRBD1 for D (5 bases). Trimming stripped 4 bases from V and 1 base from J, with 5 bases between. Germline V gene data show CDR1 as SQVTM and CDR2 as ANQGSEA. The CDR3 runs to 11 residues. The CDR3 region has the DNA TGCAGCGTTGGACAGTCCTACGAGCAGTACTTC. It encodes CSVGQSYEQYF.

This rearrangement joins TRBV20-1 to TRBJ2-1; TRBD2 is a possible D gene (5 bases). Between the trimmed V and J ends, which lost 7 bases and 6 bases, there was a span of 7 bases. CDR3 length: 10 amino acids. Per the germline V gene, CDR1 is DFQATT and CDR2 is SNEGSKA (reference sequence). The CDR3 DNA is TGCAGTGTGAGCGGCAATGAGCAGTTCTTC. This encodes CSVSGNEQFF.

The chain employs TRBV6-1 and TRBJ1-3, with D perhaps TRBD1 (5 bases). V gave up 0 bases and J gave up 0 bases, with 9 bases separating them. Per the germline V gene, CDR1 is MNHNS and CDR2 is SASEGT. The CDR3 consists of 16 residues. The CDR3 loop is CASSEAGGSSGNTIYF. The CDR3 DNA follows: TGTGCCAGCAGTGAAGCGGGGGGGTCCTCTGGAAACACCATATATTTT.

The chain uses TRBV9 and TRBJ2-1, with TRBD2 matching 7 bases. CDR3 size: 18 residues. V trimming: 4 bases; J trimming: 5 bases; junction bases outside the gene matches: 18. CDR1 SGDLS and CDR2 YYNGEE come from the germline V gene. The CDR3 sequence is CASSPRAPSERGDNEQFF. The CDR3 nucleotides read TGTGCCAGCAGCCCCCGAGCCCCTTCGGAGCGGGGCGACAATGAGCAGTTCTTC.

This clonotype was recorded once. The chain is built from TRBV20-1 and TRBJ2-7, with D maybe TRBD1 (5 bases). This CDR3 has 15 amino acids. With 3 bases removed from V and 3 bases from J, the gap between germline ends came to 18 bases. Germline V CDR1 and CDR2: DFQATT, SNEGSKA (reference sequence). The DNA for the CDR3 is TGCAGTGCTAGCCCCCACTCAACAGGATACTACGAGCAGTACTTC. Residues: CSASPHSTGYYEQYF.

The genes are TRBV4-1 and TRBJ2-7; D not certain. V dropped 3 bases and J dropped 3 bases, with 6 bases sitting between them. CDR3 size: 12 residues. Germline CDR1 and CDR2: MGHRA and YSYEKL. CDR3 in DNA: TGCGCCAGCAGCCATCCCGACTACGAGCAGTACTTC. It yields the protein CASSHPDYEQYF.

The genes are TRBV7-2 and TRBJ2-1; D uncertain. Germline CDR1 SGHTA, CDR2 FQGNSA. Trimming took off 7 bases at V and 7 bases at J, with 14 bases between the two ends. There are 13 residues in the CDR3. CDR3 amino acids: CASTIGARNEQFF. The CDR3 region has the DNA TGTGCCAGCACAATAGGAGCTCGGAATGAGCAGTTCTTC.

The CDR3 is CASSQLRQFLLYNEQFF. The CDR3, as DNA: TGTGCCAGCAGCCAACTTCGACAGTTCCTCCTATACAATGAGCAGTTCTTC. The chain couples TRBV3-1 to TRBJ2-1; D is possibly TRBD1 (5 bases). The CDR3 extends over 17 amino acids. V was shortened by 2 bases and J by 4 bases, with 18 bases between the two germline ends. Per germline, CDR1 LGHDT and CDR2 YNNKEL (reference sequence).

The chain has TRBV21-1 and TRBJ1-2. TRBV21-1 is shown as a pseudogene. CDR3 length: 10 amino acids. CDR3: CASRVWGYTF. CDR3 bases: TGTGCCAGCAGGGTGTGGGGCTACACCTTC.

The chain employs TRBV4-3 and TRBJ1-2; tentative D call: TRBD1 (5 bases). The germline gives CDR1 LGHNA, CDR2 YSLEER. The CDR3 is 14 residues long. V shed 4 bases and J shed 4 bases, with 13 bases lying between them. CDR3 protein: CASSPGEGSYGYTF. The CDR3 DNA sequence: TGCGCCAGCAGCCCAGGCGAGGGGAGCTATGGCTACACCTTC.

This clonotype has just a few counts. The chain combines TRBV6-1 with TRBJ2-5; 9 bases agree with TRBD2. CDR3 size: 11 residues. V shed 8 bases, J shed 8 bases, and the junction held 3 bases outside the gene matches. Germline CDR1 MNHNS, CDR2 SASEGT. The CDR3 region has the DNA TGTGCCAGCTTCCTAGCGGGAACCCAGTACTTC. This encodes CASFLAGTQYF.

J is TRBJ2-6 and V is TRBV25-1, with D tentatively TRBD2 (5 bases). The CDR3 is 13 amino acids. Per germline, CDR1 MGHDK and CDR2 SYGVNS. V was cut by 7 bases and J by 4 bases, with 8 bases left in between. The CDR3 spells CASTPGGANVLTF. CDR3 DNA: TGTGCCAGCACCCCGGGGGGGGCCAACGTCCTGACTTTC.

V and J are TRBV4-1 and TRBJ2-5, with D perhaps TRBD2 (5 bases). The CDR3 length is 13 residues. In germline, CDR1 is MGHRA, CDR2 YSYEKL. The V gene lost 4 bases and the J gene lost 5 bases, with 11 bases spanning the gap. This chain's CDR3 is CASSPQPGETQYF. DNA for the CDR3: TGCGCCAGCAGCCCTCAGCCGGGGGAGACCCAGTACTTC.

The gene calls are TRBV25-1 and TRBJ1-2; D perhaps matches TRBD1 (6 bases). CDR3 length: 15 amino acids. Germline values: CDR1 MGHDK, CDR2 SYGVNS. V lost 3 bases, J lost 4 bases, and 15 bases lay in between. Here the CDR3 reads CASSDSGGRVYGYTF. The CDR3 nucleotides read TGTGCCAGCAGTGATAGTGGGGGGCGCGTCTATGGCTACACCTTC.

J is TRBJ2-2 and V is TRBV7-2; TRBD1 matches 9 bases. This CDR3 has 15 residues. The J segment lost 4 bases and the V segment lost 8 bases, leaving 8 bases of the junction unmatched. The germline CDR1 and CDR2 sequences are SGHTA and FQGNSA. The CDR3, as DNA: TGTGCCAGCGGCCGGGACAGGGCCTTCACCGGGGAGCTGTTTTTT. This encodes CASGRDRAFTGELFF.

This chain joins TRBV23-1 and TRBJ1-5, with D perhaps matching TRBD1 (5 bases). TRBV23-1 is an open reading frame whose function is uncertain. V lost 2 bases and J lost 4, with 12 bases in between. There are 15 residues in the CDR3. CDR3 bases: TGCGCCAGCAGTCAAGAGGGCAGGGCAAATCAGCCCCAGCATTTT. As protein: CASSQEGRANQPQHF.

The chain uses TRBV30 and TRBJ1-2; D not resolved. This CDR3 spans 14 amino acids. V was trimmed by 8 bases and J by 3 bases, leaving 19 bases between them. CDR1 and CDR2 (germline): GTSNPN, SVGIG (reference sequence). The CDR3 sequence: CARRTRGTDYGYTF. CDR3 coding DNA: TGTGCCCGACGAACCCGAGGTACTGACTATGGCTACACCTTC.

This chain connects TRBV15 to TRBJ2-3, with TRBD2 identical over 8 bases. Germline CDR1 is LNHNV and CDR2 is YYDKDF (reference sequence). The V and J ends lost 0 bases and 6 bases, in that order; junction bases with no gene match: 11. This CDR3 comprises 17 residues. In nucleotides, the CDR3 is TGTGCCACCAGCAGAGATGAACAGCGGGGGCTTGGGGATACGCAGTATTTT. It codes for CATSRDEQRGLGDTQYF.

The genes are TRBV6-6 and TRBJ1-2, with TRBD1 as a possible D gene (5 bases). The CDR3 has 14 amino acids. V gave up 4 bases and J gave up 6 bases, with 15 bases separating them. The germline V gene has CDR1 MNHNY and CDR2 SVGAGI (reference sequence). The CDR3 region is CASSLARDADGYTF. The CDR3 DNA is TGTGCCAGCAGTTTGGCGCGGGACGCTGATGGCTACACCTTC.

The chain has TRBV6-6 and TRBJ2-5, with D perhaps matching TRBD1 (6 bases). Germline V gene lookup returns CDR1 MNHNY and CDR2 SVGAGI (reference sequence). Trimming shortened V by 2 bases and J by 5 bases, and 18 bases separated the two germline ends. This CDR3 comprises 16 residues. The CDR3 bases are TGTGCCAGCAGTTACCGACCCCGACAGGAATCGGAGACCCAGTACTTC. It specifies CASSYRPRQESETQYF.

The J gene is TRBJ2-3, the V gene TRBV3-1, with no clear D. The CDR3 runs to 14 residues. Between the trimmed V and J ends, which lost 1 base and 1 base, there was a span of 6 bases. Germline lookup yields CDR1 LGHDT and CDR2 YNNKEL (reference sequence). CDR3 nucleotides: TGTGCCAGCAGCCAAGTCATGGGCACAGATACGCAGTATTTT. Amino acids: CASSQVMGTDTQYF.

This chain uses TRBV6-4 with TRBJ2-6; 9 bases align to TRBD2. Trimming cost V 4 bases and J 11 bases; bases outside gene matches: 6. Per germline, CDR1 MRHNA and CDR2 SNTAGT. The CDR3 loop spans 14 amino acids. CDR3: CASSVSGGSDVLTF. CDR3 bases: TGTGCCAGCAGTGTCAGCGGGGGGTCCGACGTCCTGACTTTC.

For the CDR3, the DNA is TGTGCCAGCAGCTCCGCGGGACGGTACAATGAGCAGTTCTTC. It encodes CASSSAGRYNEQFF. V is TRBV7-9 and J is TRBJ2-1; D might be TRBD2 (6 bases). The CDR3 totals 14 residues. Looked up from germline, CDR1 is SEHNR and CDR2 is FQNEAQ (reference sequence). V dropped 4 bases and J dropped 4 bases, with 11 bases sitting between them.

This CDR3 is CASSTDSVAEAFF. CDR3 bases: TGTGCCAGCAGCACAGACAGTGTGGCTGAAGCTTTCTTT. V gene TRBV7-9 combines with J gene TRBJ1-1, with D maybe TRBD1 (5 bases). V lost 5 bases, J lost 6 bases, and 13 bases lay in between. Germline V CDR1 and CDR2: SEHNR, FQNEAQ (reference sequence). This CDR3 spans 13 amino acids. Complete variable domain (other parts from reference TRBV7-9 and TRBJ1-1): DTGVSQNPRHKITKRGQNVTFRCDPISEHNRLYWYRQTLGQGPEFLTYFQNEAQLEKSRLLSDRFSAERPKGSFSTLEIQRTEQGDSAMYLCASSTDSVAEAFFGQGTRLTVV.

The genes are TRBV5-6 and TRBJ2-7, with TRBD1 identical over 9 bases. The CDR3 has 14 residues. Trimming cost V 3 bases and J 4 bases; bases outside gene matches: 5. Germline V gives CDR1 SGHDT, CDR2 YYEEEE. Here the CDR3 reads CASSSLGTGYEQYF. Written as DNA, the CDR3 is TGTGCCAGCAGCTCTTTGGGGACAGGGTACGAGCAGTACTTC.

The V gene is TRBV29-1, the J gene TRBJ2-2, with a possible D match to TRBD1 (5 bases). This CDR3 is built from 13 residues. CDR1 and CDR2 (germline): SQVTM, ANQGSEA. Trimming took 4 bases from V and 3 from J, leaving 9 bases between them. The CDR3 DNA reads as TGCAGCGTTGCCGGACATTACACCGGGGAGCTGTTTTTT. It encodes CSVAGHYTGELFF.

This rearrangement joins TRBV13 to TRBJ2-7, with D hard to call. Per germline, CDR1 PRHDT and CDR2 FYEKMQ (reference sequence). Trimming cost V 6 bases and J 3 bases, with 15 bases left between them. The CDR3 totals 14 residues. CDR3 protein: CASRRVVRNYEQYF. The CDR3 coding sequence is TGTGCCAGCAGACGTGTTGTGCGGAACTACGAGCAGTACTTC.

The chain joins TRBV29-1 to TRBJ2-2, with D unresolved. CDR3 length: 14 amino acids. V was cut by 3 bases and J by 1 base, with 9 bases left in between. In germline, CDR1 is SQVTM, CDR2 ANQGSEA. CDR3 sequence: CSVESGQNTGELFF. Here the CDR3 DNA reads TGCAGCGTTGAGTCCGGGCAGAACACCGGGGAGCTGTTTTTT.

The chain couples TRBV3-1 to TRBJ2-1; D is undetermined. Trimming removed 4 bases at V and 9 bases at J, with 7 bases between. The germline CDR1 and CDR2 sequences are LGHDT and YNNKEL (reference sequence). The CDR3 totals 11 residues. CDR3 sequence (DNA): TGTGCCAGCAGCCCGGGCAGTGAGCAGTTCTTC. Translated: CASSPGSEQFF.